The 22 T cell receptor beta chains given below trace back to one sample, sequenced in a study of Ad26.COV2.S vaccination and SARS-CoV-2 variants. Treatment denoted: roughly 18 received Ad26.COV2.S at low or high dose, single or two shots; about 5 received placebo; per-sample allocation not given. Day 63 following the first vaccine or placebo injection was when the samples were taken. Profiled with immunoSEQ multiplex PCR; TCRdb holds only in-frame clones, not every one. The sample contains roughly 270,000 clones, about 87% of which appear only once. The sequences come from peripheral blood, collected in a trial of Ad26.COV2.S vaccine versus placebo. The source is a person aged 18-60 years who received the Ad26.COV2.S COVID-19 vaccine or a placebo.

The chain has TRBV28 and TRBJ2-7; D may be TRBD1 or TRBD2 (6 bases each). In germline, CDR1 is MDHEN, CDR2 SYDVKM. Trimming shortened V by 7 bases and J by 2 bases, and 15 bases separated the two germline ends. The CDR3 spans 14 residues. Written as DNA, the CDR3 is TGTGCCAGCAAGGGTGGAGGGGGAACCTACGAGCAGTACTTC. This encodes CASKGGGGTYEQYF.

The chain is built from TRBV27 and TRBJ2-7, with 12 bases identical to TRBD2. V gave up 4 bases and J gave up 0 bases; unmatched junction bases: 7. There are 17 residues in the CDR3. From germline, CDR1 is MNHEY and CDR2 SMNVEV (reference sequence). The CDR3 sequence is CASSSISSGGDSYEQYF. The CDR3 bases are TGTGCCAGCAGTTCCATATCTAGCGGGGGGGACTCCTACGAGCAGTACTTC.

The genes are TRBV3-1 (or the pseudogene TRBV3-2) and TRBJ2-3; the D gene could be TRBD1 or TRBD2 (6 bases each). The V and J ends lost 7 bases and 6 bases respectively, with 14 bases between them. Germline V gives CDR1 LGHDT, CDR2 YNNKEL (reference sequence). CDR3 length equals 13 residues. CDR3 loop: CASIGGEGDTQYF. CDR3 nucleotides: TGTGCCAGCATCGGGGGCGAGGGGGATACGCAGTATTTT.

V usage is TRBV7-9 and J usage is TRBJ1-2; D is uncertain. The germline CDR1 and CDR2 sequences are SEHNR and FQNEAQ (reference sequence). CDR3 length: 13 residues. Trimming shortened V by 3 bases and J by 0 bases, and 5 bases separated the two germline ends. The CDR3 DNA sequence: TGTGCCAGCAGCTTCGGGACTAACTATGGCTACACCTTC. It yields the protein CASSFGTNYGYTF.

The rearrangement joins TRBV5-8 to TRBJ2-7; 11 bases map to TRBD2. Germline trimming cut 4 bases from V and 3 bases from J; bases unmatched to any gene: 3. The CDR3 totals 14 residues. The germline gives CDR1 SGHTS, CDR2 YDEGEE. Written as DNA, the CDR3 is TGTGCCAGCAGCCCCGGGACTAGCGGCTACGAGCAGTACTTC. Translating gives CASSPGTSGYEQYF. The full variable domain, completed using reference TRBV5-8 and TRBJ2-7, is EAGVTQSPTHLIKTRGQQATLRCSPISGHTSVYWYQQALGLGLQFLLWYDEGEERNRGNFPPRFSGRQFPNYSSELNVNALELEDSALYLCASSPGTSGYEQYFGPGTRLTVT.

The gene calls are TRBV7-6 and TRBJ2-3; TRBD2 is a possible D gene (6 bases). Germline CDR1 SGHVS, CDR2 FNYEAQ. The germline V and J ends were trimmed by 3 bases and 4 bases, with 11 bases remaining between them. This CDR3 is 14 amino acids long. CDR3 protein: CASSFGTVADTQYF. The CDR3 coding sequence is TGTGCCAGCAGCTTTGGGACTGTCGCAGATACGCAGTATTTT.

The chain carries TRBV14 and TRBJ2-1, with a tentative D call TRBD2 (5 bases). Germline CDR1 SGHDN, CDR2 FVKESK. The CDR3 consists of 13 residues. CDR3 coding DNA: TGTCCTCCCTTGGGGTCCGGGGACAATGAGCAGTTCTTC. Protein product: CPPLGSGDNEQFF.

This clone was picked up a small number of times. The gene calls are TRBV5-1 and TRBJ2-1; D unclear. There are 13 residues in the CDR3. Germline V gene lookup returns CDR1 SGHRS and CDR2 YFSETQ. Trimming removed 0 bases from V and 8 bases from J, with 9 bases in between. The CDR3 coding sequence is TGCGCCAGCAGCTTGGGGCCAGGATATGAGCAGTTCTTC. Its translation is CASSLGPGYEQFF.

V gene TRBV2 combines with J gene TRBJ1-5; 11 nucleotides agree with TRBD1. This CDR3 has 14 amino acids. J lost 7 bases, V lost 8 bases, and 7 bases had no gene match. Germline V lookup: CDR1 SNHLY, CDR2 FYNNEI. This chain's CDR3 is CASGEGTGGQPQHF. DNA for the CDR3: TGTGCCAGCGGGGAAGGGACAGGGGGACAGCCCCAGCATTTT.

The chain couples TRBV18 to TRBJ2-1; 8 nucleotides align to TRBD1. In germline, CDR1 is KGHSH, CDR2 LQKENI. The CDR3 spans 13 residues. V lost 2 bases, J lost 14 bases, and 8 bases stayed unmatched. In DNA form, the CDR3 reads TGTGCCAGCTCACCAGGGACAGGAGTTGATAAGTTCTTC. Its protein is CASSPGTGVDKFF.

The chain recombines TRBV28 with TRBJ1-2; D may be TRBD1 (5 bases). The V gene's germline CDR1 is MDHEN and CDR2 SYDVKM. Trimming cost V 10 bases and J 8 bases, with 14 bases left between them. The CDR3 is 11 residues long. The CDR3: CAITGGRGYTF. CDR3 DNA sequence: TGTGCCATCACGGGGGGTAGGGGCTACACCTTC.

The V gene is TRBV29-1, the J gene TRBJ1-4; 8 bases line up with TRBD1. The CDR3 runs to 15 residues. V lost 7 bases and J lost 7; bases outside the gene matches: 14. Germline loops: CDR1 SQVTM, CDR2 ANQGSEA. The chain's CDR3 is CSALQRTGIFEKLFF. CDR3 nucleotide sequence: TGCAGCGCCCTTCAGCGGACAGGGATATTTGAAAAACTGTTTTTT.

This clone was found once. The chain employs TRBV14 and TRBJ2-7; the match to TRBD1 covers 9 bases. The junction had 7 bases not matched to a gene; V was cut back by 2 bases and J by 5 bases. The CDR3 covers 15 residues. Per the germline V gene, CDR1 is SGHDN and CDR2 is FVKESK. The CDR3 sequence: CASSQTGTGRHEQYF. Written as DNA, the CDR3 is TGTGCCAGCAGCCAAACCGGGACAGGGCGTCACGAGCAGTACTTC.

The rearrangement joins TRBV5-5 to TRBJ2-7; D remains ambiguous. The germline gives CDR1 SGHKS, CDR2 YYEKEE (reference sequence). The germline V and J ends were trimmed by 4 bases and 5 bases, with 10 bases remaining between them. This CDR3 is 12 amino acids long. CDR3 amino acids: CASSPRLDEQYF. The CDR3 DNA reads TGTGCCAGCAGCCCCAGACTGGACGAGCAGTACTTC.

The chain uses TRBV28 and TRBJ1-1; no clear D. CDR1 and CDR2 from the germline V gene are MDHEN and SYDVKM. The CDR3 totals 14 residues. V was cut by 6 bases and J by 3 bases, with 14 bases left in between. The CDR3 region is CASSPLRFDTEAFF. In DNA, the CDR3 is TGTGCCAGCAGCCCCCTCAGGTTTGACACTGAAGCTTTCTTT.

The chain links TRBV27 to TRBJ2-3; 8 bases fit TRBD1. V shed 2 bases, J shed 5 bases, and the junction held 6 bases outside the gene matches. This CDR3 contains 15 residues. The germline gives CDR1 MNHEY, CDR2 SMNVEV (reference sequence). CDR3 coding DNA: TGTGCCAGCAGTTTAGTCAGGGGGCAGGGAGATACGCAGTATTTT. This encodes CASSLVRGQGDTQYF.

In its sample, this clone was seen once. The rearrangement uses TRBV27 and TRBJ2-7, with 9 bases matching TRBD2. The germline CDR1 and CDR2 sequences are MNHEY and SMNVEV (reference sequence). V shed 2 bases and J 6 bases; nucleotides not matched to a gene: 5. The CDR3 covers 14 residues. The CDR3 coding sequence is TGTGCCAGCAGTTTAGTAGCGGGAGTCTCCGAGCAGTACTTC. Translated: CASSLVAGVSEQYF.

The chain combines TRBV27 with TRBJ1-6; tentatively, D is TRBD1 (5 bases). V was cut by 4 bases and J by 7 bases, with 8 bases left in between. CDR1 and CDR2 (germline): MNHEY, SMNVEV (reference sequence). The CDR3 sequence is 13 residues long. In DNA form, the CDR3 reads TGTGCCAGCAGTTGGCAGGGCAATTCACCCCTCCACTTT. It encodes CASSWQGNSPLHF.

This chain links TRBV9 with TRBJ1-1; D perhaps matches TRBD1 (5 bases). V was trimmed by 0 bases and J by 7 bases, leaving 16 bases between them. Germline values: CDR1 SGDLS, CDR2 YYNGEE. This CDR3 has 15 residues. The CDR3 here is CASSVEGTRIGEAFF. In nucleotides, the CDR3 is TGTGCCAGCAGCGTAGAGGGGACGAGGATCGGTGAAGCTTTCTTT.

In nucleotides, the CDR3 is TGCGCCAGCAGCCAAGATTTGGCAGGGCCCTCCAATGAGCAGTTCTTC. As protein: CASSQDLAGPSNEQFF. The chain recombines TRBV4-1 with TRBJ2-1; D might be TRBD1 (5 bases). V shed 0 bases and J shed 6 bases, with 15 bases lying between them. From germline, CDR1 is MGHRA and CDR2 YSYEKL. This CDR3 comprises 16 residues.

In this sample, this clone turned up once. CDR3 protein: CASSLVVANEQFF. In DNA form, the CDR3 reads TGCGCCAGCAGCTTGGTGGTAGCCAATGAGCAGTTCTTC. V gene TRBV5-1 combines with J gene TRBJ2-1; D is ambiguous. The CDR3 spans 13 residues. The germline V and J ends were trimmed by 0 bases and 6 bases, with 7 bases remaining between them. Per the germline V gene, CDR1 is SGHRS and CDR2 is YFSETQ.

CDR3 in amino acids: CASSLFQANYGYTF. CDR3 sequence (DNA): TGCGCCAGCAGCTTGTTTCAGGCCAACTATGGCTACACCTTC. The rearrangement uses TRBV5-1 and TRBJ1-2; no firm D call. CDR1 and CDR2 from the germline V gene are SGHRS and YFSETQ. V was cut by 1 base and J by 2 bases, with 9 bases left in between. This CDR3 is built from 14 residues.